The 18 T cell receptor beta chains presented below share a single source sample, sequenced in a study of OX40 agonist ivuxolimab in advanced cancers. Assay used: immunoSEQ multiplex PCR; TCRdb lists only in-frame clones, some missing. The sample yields about 84,000 clones, approximately 89% seen once. The material was CD4+ or CD8+ T cells sorted from blood, obtained in a trial of the OX40 agonist ivuxolimab. The receptors derive from an adult with an advanced solid tumor such as melanoma, head and neck, liver or kidney cancer.

The CDR3 is CAGEQGLNTEAFF. CDR3 coding DNA: TGTGCCGGGGAACAGGGCCTGAACACTGAAGCTTTCTTT. The chain uses TRBV2 and TRBJ1-1; a possible D gene is TRBD1 (6 bases). Looked up from germline, CDR1 is SNHLY and CDR2 is FYNNEI. The CDR3 is made up of 13 amino acids. V was clipped by 11 bases and J by 0 bases, with 13 bases between them. Filled out from reference TRBV2 and TRBJ1-1, the complete variable domain reads EPEVTQTPSHQVTQMGQEVILRCVPISNHLYFYWYRQILGQKVEFLVSFYNNEISEKSEIFDDQFSVERPDGSNFTLKIRSTKLEDSAMYFCAGEQGLNTEAFFGQGTRLTVV.

The chain carries TRBV21-1 and TRBJ2-5; TRBD2 reflects the table's D call only, with no check against the DNA. TRBV21-1 is a recognized pseudogene. This CDR3 has 16 amino acids. In DNA, the CDR3 is TGTGCCAGCAGCAAATCTCGAGCGGGACACCCCGAGACCCAGTACTTC. This gives the protein CASSKSRAGHPETQYF.

The rearrangement joins TRBV4-2 to TRBJ2-3; D may correspond to TRBD1 or TRBD2 (5 bases each). This CDR3 has 16 residues. Germline V gene sequence: CDR1 LGHNA, CDR2 YNFKEQ. The germline V and J ends were trimmed by 4 bases and 0 bases, with 14 bases remaining between them. As DNA, the CDR3 is TGTGCCAGCAGCCTCCGGGGCGACCAAAGCACAGATACGCAGTATTTT. Protein: CASSLRGDQSTDTQYF.

This clone was found once. The chain has TRBV5-6 and TRBJ2-7, with D unclear. CDR1 is SGHDT and CDR2 is YYEEEE in the germline V gene. The CDR3 contains 13 residues. V lost 3 bases, J lost 5 bases, and 12 bases lay in between. The CDR3 DNA is TGTGCCAGCAGCTATGACGGCCAGGACGAGCAGTACGTC. Protein sequence: CASSYDGQDEQYV.

The table lists this clone with many counts. The chain carries TRBV7-9 and TRBJ1-1; D is unresolved. Germline V lookup: CDR1 SEHNR, CDR2 FQNEAQ (reference sequence). V lost 7 bases and J lost 8, with 17 bases in between. The CDR3 spans 13 residues. This chain's CDR3 is CASTSFRETEAFF. DNA for the CDR3: TGTGCCAGCACCTCCTTCCGGGAGACAGAAGCTTTCTTT. The variable domain in full, completed from reference TRBV7-9 and TRBJ1-1, reads DTGVSQNPRHKITKRGQNVTFRCDPISEHNRLYWYRQTLGQGPEFLTYFQNEAQLEKSRLLSDRFSAERPKGSFSTLEIQRTEQGDSAMYLCASTSFRETEAFFGQGTRLTVV.

The V gene is TRBV4-1, the J gene TRBJ2-5; unclear D gene. Germline assignment: CDR1 MGHRA and CDR2 YSYEKL. This CDR3 region has 14 residues. The V end was cut by 2 bases, the J end by 1 base, with 8 bases between. The CDR3 is CASSQLQVQETQYF. The CDR3 DNA is TGCGCCAGCAGCCAACTTCAGGTCCAAGAGACCCAGTACTTC.

The J gene is TRBJ2-2, the V gene TRBV7-9, with D unclear. Germline V lookup: CDR1 SEHNR, CDR2 FQNEAQ (reference sequence). The CDR3 spans 11 residues. With 2 bases removed from V and 6 bases from J, the gap between germline ends came to 1 base. In DNA form, the CDR3 reads TGTGCCAGCAGCTTACCCGGGGAGCTGTTTTTT. Its translation is CASSLPGELFF.

The chain has TRBV28 and TRBJ1-1; D is unclear. CDR3 length: 15 amino acids. From germline, CDR1 is MDHEN and CDR2 SYDVKM. V was clipped by 4 bases and J by 6 bases, with 18 bases between them. The CDR3 protein is CASSSRTPLRPEAFF. The CDR3 nucleotides read TGTGCCAGCAGTTCCCGGACCCCCCTTAGACCTGAAGCTTTCTTT.

CDR3 nucleotide sequence: TGTGCCAGCAGCTTGGGTCCAGATACGCAGTATTTT. It translates to CASSLGPDTQYF. This chain joins TRBV7-8 and TRBJ2-3; the D is unclear. Germline V CDR1 and CDR2: SGHVS, FQNEAQ. The CDR3 covers 12 residues. V was pared by 3 bases and J by 4 bases, with 5 bases between.

The chain has TRBV5-4 and TRBJ2-7; D tentatively fits TRBD1 or TRBD2 (5 bases each). The CDR3 is made up of 14 amino acids. Germline V CDR1 and CDR2: SGHNT, YYREEE (reference sequence). Trimming took off 8 bases at V and 4 bases at J, with 19 bases between the two ends. CDR3 sequence reads: CASRTRGRKYEQYF. CDR3 sequence (DNA): TGTGCCAGTCGAACCCGGGGACGGAAGTACGAGCAGTACTTC.

The chain couples TRBV15 to TRBJ2-5, with D unclear. The CDR3 is 13 amino acids. The germline V and J ends were trimmed by 1 base and 2 bases, with 5 bases remaining between them. Germline lookup yields CDR1 LNHNV and CDR2 YYDKDF (reference sequence). This chain's CDR3 is CATSRGPQETQYF. CDR3 nucleotide sequence: TGTGCCACCAGCAGAGGCCCACAAGAGACCCAGTACTTC.

In this sample, this clone turned up many times. The chain uses TRBV4-3 and TRBJ2-2; D unclear. Per germline, CDR1 LGHNA and CDR2 YSLEER. The CDR3 is 15 amino acids. V was shortened by 1 base and J by 10 bases, with 16 bases between the two germline ends. The CDR3 DNA sequence: TGCGCCAGCAGCCAAGCAGCCTCTCCTTTTGAGGAGCTGTTTTTT. Its translation: CASSQAASPFEELFF.

The chain links TRBV28 to TRBJ2-5, with 8 bases fitting TRBD2. Germline assignment: CDR1 MDHEN and CDR2 SYDVKM. The V gene end was trimmed by 1 base and the J gene end by 3 bases; junction bases not matched to a gene: 10. CDR3 length equals 17 residues. This CDR3 is CASSLSFGWRGEETQYF. CDR3 in DNA: TGTGCCAGCAGTTTATCTTTCGGGTGGCGGGGGGAAGAGACCCAGTACTTC.

This clone has a single count. The chain links TRBV2 to TRBJ2-2, with 8 bases matching TRBD1. Germline V gene sequence: CDR1 SNHLY, CDR2 FYNNEI. The trim removed 8 bases at V and 6 bases at J, leaving 8 bases unmatched. The CDR3 covers 14 residues. The CDR3 loop reads CASRDRRVAGELFF. DNA for the CDR3: TGTGCCAGCCGGGACAGGAGGGTAGCCGGGGAGCTGTTTTTT.

This chain joins TRBV4-3 and TRBJ2-7, with D perhaps TRBD2 (5 bases). Germline V gives CDR1 LGHNA, CDR2 YSLEER. The CDR3 consists of 15 residues. Between the trimmed V and J ends, which lost 4 bases and 3 bases, there was a span of 16 bases. The CDR3, as DNA: TGCGCCAGCAGCCGGGCCAGCGGAGATTTCTACGAGCAGTACTTC. Its protein product is CASSRASGDFYEQYF.

The V and J genes are TRBV7-2 and TRBJ1-2, with 7 nucleotides matching TRBD1. The CDR3 is 15 residues long. Germline V gene sequence: CDR1 SGHTA, CDR2 FQGNSA. The ends lost 8 bases at V and 9 bases at J; junction bases unmatched: 18. The CDR3 DNA follows: TGTGCCAGCTCATCTCAGGGGGGCCGGCATATAAGCTACACCTTC. Its protein is CASSSQGGRHISYTF.

As concerns this clone: Different DNA sequences within this sample yield the same CDR3. This chain joins TRBV5-1 and TRBJ1-2; tentative D call: TRBD1 (6 bases). The V gene's germline CDR1 is SGHRS and CDR2 YFSETQ. The CDR3 has 17 amino acids. The V and J ends lost 0 bases and 7 bases respectively, with 22 bases between them. The CDR3 sequence is CASSLAGGQRAGGGYTF. The DNA for the CDR3 is TGCGCCAGCAGCTTGGCCGGGGGCCAGAGGGCCGGGGGTGGCTACACCTTC.

The DNA for the CDR3 is TGTGCCAGCAGTCCTGGGACGCCAAGGGACGAGCAGTACGTC. It codes for CASSPGTPRDEQYV. The gene calls are TRBV7-9 and TRBJ2-7; either TRBD1 or TRBD2 may fit D (5 bases each). The V and J ends lost 6 bases and 5 bases respectively, with 17 bases between them. Germline CDR1 reads SEHNR; CDR2 reads FQNEAQ (reference sequence). The CDR3 contains 14 residues.